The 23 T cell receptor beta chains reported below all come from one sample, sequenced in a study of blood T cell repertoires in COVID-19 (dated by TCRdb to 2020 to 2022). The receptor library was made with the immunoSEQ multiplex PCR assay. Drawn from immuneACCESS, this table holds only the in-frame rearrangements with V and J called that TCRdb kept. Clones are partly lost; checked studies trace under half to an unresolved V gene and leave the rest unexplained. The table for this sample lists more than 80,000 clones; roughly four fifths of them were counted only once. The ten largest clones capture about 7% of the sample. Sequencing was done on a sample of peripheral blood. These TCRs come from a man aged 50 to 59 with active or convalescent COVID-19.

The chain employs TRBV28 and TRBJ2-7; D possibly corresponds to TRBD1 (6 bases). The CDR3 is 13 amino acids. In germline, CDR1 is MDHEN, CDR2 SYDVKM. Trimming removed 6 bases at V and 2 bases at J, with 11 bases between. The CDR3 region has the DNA TGTGCCAGCAGCCGGGACACCCCCTACGAGCAGTACGTC. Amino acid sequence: CASSRDTPYEQYV.

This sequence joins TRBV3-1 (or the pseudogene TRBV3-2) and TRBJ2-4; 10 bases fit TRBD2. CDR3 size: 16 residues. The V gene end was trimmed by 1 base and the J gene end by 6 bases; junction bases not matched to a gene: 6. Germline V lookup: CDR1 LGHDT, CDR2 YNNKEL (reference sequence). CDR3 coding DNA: TGTGCCAGCAGCCAAGGGGTAGCGGGGGGCGGAAACATTCAGTACTTC. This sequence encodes CASSQGVAGGGNIQYF.

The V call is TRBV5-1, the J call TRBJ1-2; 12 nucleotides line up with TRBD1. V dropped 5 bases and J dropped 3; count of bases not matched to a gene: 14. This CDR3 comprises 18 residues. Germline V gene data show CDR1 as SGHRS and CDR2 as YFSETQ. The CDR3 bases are TGCGCCAGCAGGGGAGGTGGGACAGGGGGCTCCGGTGACTATGGCTACACCTTC. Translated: CASRGGGTGGSGDYGYTF. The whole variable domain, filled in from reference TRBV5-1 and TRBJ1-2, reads KAGVTQTPRYLIKTRGQQVTLSCSPISGHRSVSWYQQTPGQGLQFLFEYFSETQRNKGNFPGRFSGRQFSNSRSEMNVSTLELGDSALYLCASRGGGTGGSGDYGYTFGSGTRLTVV.

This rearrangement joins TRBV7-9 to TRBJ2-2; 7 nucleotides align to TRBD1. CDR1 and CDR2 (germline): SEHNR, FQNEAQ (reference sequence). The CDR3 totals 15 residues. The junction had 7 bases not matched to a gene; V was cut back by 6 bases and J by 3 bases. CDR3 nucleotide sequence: TGTGCCAGCAGAAAGGGACAGCCAGACACCGGGGAGCTGTTTTTT. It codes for CASRKGQPDTGELFF.

CDR3 protein: CASSLMGTGGEQYV. As DNA, the CDR3 is TGTGCCAGCAGTTTAATGGGGACAGGGGGCGAGCAGTACGTC. The rearrangement joins TRBV28 to TRBJ2-7; the match to TRBD1 covers 11 bases. This CDR3 contains 14 residues. J gave up 6 bases and V 2 bases, and 3 bases lay outside the gene matches. In germline, CDR1 is MDHEN, CDR2 SYDVKM.

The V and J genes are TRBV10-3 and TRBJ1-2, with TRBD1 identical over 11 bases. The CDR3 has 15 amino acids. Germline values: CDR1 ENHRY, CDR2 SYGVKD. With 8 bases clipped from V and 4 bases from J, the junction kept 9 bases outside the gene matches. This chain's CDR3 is CAIGGQGAFGYGYTF. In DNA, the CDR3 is TGTGCCATCGGAGGACAGGGGGCTTTTGGCTATGGCTACACCTTC.

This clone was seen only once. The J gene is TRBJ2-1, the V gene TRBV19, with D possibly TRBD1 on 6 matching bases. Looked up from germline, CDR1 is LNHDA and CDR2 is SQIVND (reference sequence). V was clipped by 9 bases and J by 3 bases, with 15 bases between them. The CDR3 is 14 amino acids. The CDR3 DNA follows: TGTGCCAGCAAGCCGGGACAAAACTACAATGAGCAGTTCTTC. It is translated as CASKPGQNYNEQFF.

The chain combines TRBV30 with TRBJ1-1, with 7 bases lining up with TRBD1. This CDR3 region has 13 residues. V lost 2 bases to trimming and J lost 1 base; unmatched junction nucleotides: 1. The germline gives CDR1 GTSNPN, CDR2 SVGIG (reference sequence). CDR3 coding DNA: TGTGCCTGGAGTCGGACAGGGAACACTGAAGCTTTCTTT. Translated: CAWSRTGNTEAFF. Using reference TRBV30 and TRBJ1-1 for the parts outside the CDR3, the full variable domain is SQTIHQWPATLVQPVGSPLSLECTVEGTSNPNLYWYRQAAGRGLQLLFYSVGIGQISSEVPQNLSASRPQDRQFILSSKKLLLSDSGFYLCAWSRTGNTEAFFGQGTRLTVV.

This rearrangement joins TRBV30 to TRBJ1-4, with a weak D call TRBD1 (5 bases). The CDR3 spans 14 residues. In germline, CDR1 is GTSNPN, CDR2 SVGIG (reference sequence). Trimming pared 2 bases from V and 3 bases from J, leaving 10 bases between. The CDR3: CAWSPGIANEKLFF. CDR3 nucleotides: TGTGCCTGGAGTCCAGGGATAGCTAATGAAAAACTGTTTTTT.

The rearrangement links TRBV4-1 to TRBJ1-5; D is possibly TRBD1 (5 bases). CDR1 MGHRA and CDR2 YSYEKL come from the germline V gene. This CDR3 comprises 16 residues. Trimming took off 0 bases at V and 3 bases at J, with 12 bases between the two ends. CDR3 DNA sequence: TGCGCCAGCAGCCAAGAGGGGGGTCCTATCAATCAGCCCCAGCATTTT. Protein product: CASSQEGGPINQPQHF.

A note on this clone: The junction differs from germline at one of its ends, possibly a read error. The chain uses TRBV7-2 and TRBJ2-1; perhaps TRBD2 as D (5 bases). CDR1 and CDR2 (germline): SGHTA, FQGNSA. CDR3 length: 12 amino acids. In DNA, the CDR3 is TGTGCCAGCAGCTTAGGTGGAGACTATAGGCTCTTC. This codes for CASSLGGDYRLF.

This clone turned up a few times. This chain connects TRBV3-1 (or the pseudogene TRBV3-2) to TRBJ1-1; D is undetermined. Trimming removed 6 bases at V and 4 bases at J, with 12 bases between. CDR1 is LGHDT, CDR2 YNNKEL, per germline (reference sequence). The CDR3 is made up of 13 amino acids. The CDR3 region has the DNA TGTGCCAGCAGTCCGAGGCGTACCACTGAAGCTTTCTTT. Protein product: CASSPRRTTEAFF.

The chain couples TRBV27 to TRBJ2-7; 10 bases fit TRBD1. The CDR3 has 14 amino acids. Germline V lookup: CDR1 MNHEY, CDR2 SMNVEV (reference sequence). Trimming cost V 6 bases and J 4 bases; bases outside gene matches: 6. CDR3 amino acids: CASRRGQGIYEQYF. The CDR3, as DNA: TGTGCCAGCAGGAGGGGACAGGGGATTTACGAGCAGTACTTC.

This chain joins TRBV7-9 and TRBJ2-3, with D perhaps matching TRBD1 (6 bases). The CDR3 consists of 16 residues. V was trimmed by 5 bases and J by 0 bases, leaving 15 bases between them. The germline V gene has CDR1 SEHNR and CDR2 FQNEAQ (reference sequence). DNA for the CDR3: TGTGCCAGCAGCCCCACCGGACAGTCTAGCACAGATACGCAGTATTTT. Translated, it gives CASSPTGQSSTDTQYF.

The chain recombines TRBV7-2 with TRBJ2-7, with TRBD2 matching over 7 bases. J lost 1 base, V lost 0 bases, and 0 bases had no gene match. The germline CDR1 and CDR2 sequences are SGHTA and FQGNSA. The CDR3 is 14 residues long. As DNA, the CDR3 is TGTGCCAGCAGCTTAGCGGGGGGGTCCTACGAGCAGTACTTC. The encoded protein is CASSLAGGSYEQYF.

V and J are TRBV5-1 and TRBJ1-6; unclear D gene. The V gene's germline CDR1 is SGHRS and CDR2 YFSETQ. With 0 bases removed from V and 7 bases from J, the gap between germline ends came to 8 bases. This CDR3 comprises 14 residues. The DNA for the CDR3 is TGCGCCAGCAGCTTGGGCCAGGTAAATTCACCCCTCCACTTT. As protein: CASSLGQVNSPLHF. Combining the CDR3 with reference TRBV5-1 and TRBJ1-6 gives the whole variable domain KAGVTQTPRYLIKTRGQQVTLSCSPISGHRSVSWYQQTPGQGLQFLFEYFSETQRNKGNFPGRFSGRQFSNSRSEMNVSTLELGDSALYLCASSLGQVNSPLHFGNGTRLTVT.

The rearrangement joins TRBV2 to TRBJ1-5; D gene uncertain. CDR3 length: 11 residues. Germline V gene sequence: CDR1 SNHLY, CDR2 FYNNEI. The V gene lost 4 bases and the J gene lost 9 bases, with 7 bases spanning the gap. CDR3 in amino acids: CASSGDGPQHF. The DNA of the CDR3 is TGTGCCAGCAGTGGAGATGGGCCCCAGCATTTT.

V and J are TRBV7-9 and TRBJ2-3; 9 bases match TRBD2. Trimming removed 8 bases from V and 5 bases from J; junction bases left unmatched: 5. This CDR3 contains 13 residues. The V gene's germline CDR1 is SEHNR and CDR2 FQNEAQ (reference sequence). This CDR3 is CASERGAGDTQYF. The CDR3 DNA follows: TGTGCCAGCGAGCGGGGGGCAGGAGATACGCAGTATTTT.

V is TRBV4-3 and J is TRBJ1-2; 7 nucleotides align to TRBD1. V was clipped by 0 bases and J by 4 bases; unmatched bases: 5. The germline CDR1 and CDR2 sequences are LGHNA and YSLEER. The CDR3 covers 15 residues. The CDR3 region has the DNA TGCGCCAGCAGCCAAGATAAAGGGGGCAGCTATGGCTACACCTTC. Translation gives CASSQDKGGSYGYTF.

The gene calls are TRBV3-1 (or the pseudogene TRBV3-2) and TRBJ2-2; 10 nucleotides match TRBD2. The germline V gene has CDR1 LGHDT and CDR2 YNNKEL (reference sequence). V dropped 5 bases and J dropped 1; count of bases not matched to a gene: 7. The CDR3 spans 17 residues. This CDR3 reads CASSGASGGQNTGELFF. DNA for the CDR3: TGTGCCAGCAGCGGGGCTAGCGGGGGTCAGAACACCGGGGAGCTGTTTTTT.

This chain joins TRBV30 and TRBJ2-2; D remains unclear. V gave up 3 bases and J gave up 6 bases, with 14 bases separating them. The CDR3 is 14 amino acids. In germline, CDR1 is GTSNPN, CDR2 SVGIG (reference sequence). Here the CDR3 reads CAWSPLSRAGELFF. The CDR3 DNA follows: TGTGCCTGGAGCCCCCTTAGCCGGGCCGGGGAGCTGTTTTTT.

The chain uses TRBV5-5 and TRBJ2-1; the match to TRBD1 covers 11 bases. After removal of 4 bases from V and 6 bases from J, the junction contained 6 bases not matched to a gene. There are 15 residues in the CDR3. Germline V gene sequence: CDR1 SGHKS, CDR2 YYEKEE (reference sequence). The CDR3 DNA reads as TGTGCCAGCAGCCGCAAGGGACAGGGGGGCAATGAGCAGTTCTTC. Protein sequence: CASSRKGQGGNEQFF.

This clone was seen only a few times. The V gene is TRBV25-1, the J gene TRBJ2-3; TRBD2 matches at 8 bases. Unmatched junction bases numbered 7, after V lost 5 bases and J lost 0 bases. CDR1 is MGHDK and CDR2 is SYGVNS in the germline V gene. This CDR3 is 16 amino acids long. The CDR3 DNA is TGTGCCAGCAGTAAAGAGCGGGGGCCTAGCACAGATACGCAGTATTTT. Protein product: CASSKERGPSTDTQYF. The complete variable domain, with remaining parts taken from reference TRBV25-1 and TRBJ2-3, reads EADIYQTPRYLVIGTGKKITLECSQTMGHDKMYWYQQDPGMELHLIHYSYGVNSTEKGDLSSESTVSRIRTEHFPLTLESARPSHTSQYLCASSKERGPSTDTQYFGPGTRLTVL.